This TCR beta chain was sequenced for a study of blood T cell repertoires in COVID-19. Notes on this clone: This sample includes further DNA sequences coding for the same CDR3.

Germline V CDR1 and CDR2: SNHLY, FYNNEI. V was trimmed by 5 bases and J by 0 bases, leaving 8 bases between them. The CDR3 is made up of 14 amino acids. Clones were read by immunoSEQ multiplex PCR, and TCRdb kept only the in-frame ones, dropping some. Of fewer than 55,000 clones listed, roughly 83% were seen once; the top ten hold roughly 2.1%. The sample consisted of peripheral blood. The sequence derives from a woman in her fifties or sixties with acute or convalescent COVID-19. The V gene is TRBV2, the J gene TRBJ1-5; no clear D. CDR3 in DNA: TGTGCCAGCAGTAGACTGAATAGCAATCAGCCCCAGCATTTT. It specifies CASSRLNSNQPQHF.